This TCR beta chain was found in a study of shared T cell receptors in the human thymus. Sequencing used immunoSEQ multiplex PCR; TCRdb keeps in-frame clones, though not all of them. The sample lists about 660,000 clones; roughly 90% were seen once. Germline V gene lookup returns CDR1 SNHLY and CDR2 FYNNEI. This CDR3 is built from 16 residues. Trimming cost V 6 bases and J 12 bases, with 27 bases left between them. This clone appeared once. The sample was also linked to a second study, of human thymus T cells. That paper states: Infants served as donors; they were healthy and Finnish and were having corrective surgery for congenital heart defects. Thymic tissue was derived from resections collected during corrective heart surgery. What related research reported was that thymic repertoires overlapped highly among unrelated individuals.

Sequencing was performed on thymocytes. The rearrangement joins TRBV2 to TRBJ2-1, with D possibly TRBD2 on 6 matching bases. This clonotype originated in a boy in the first two years of life with a congenital heart defect. The CDR3 DNA reads TGTGCCAGCAGACCCCCCTCGAGGGAGGTGGTCGTCGTGCAGTTCTTC. Amino acids: CASRPPSREVVVVQFF. The entire variable domain, with the rest obtained from reference TRBV2 and TRBJ2-1, is as follows: EPEVTQTPSHQVTQMGQEVILRCVPISNHLYFYWYRQILGQKVEFLVSFYNNEISEKSEIFDDQFSVERPDGSNFTLKIRSTKLEDSAMYFCASRPPSREVVVVQFFGPGTRLTVL.